These T cell receptor beta chains were read from a single sample in a study of cytomegalovirus exposure and HLA in healthy donors. Some clones are missing from TCRdb's copy, which holds only in-frame ones; the method was immunoSEQ multiplex PCR. This table holds 56,000 or so clones. The sample comprised PBMCs. These receptors were obtained from a man aged 35 to 55 in good health and CMV-seropositive. The CDR3 runs from the conserved cysteine through the conserved F or W. The D gene is left open where the match is weak.

j_call: TRBJ1-1; v_call: TRBV6-6; d_call: TRBD1; cdr3_nt: TGTGCCAGCAGCCATACGACAGGGGAGACTGAAGCTTTCTTT; cdr3_aa: CASSHTTGETEAFF
j_call: TRBJ2-2; v_call: TRBV9; d_call: TRBD1; cdr3_nt: TGTGCCAGCAGCCCTCGACAGGGGGTTGCCGGGGAGCTGTTTTTT; cdr3_aa: CASSPRQGVAGELFF
j_call: TRBJ2-5; v_call: TRBV28; d_call: TRBD1; cdr3_nt: TGTGCCAGCAGCTCGGGACAGCAAGAGACCCAGTACTTC; cdr3_aa: CASSSGQQETQYF
j_call: TRBJ1-2; v_call: TRBV7-2; d_call: TRBD1; cdr3_nt: TGTGCCAGCAGCTTAGGACAGGGAGGCTATGGCTACACCTTC; cdr3_aa: CASSLGQGGYGYTF
j_call: TRBJ1-2; v_call: TRBV29-1; d_call: NA; cdr3_nt: TGCAGCGTTGGTGTCGGGAATGGCTACACCTTC; cdr3_aa: CSVGVGNGYTF
j_call: TRBJ2-4; v_call: TRBV18; d_call: NA; cdr3_nt: TGTGCCAGCTCACCGACGACCCGAGGCGGCATTCAGTACTTC; cdr3_aa: CASSPTTRGGIQYF
j_call: TRBJ2-3; v_call: TRBV30; d_call: TRBD1; cdr3_nt: TGTGCCTGGAGGGATTTCCCTGCTCGGGACAGCGACACAGATACGCAGTATTTT; cdr3_aa: CAWRDFPARDSDTDTQYF
j_call: TRBJ2-1; v_call: TRBV10-3; d_call: TRBD2; cdr3_nt: TGTGCCATCACTAGCGGGAGAGCAGATGAGCAGTTCTTC; cdr3_aa: CAITSGRADEQFF
j_call: TRBJ2-3; v_call: TRBV29-1; d_call: NA; cdr3_nt: TGCAGCGTTCGCAAAATTACAGGGACAGATACGCAGTATTTT; cdr3_aa: CSVRKITGTDTQYF
j_call: TRBJ2-3; v_call: TRBV18; d_call: NA; cdr3_nt: TGTGCCAGCTCACCACTTGGACAGCCGACGACAGATACGCAGTATTTT; cdr3_aa: CASSPLGQPTTDTQYF
j_call: TRBJ1-2; v_call: TRBV9; d_call: TRBD1; cdr3_nt: TGTGCCTCAGGAGGGACAGCCTATGGCTACACCTTC; cdr3_aa: CASGGTAYGYTF
j_call: TRBJ2-4; v_call: TRBV6-1; d_call: TRBD1; cdr3_nt: TGTGCCAGCAGTGATCCTCCGGGACAGGGGGCTTATAGGAAAAACATTCAGTACTTC; cdr3_aa: CASSDPPGQGAYRKNIQYF
j_call: TRBJ2-1; v_call: TRBV9; d_call: NA; cdr3_nt: TGTGCCAGCAGCGTACAGGGGATCGAGCAGTTCTTC; cdr3_aa: CASSVQGIEQFF
j_call: TRBJ1-2; v_call: TRBV16; d_call: TRBD1; cdr3_nt: TGTGCCAGCAGCCAATCCAGCAGGGGGACGAACTATGGCTACACCTTC; cdr3_aa: CASSQSSRGTNYGYTF